This section outlines one T cell receptor (beta chain) sequence together with its context. Template switching added UMIs carrying a 6-nucleotide sample barcode. Reprocessing the 5' RACE reads, TCRdb reports a single entry for every CDR3 protein and omits DNA. This sample lists fewer than 110,000 distinct CDR3 sequences; its ten largest clones have 1.9%. Germline loops: CDR1 SGHTA, CDR2 FQGNSA. This CDR3 comprises 14 residues. This sample is part of a study of monozygotic twins with inflammatory bowel disease. This sequence originates from a human donor with ulcerative colitis or Crohn's disease, or a healthy co-twin of an affected twin (not recorded which). V is TRBV7-2 and J is TRBJ1-5; the TCRdb call, TRBD1, lacks DNA for checking. The sample consisted of blood. CDR3 in amino acids: CASSPGQRGGPQHF.